This T cell receptor beta chain was sequenced in a study of T cell responses to AZD1222 COVID-19 vaccine. Whole-study findings and limits: Baseline seropositives among AZD1222 recipients totaled only 5 to 7. Donors were largely white British and mainly female; clonal diversity was possibly underestimated.

Second doses at about 4 or about 12 weeks were pooled. Assay: immunoSEQ multiplex PCR; the TCRdb copy retains only in-frame clones and omits some. The sample includes some 120,000 clones, roughly 93% of them seen just once. In germline, CDR1 is SGHRS, CDR2 YFSETQ. Trimming cost V 4 bases and J 2 bases, with 12 bases left between them. This CDR3 is built from 14 residues. Notes on this clone: Its antigen is currently unknown.

This TCR derives from an adult who received the AZD1222 COVID-19 vaccine. The chain links TRBV5-1 to TRBJ2-5; D is unclear. This sample comprised peripheral blood, obtained 28 days after the second AZD1222 dose. The CDR3 here is CASSPDVGQETQYF. The CDR3 DNA reads TGCGCCAGCAGCCCGGACGTGGGTCAAGAGACCCAGTACTTC.